This T cell receptor (beta chain) was captured by sequencing in a study of chemoradiotherapy in HPV16-positive cancers. Here immunoSEQ multiplex PCR was the method, and the copy in TCRdb shows in-frame clones only, minus some. Among about 12,000 clones listed, about 75% were seen once. This clone was counted a few times. Over chemoradiotherapy, repertoires were sampled more than once. The V segment lost 6 bases and the J segment 3 bases; nucleotides outside the gene matches: 17. The CDR3 runs 18 residues. CDR1 and CDR2 from the germline V gene are MDHEN and SYDVKM. The source is a human donor with HPV-associated anogenital cancer. This material was collected from a patient who underwent chemoradiotherapy. The rearrangement links TRBV28 to TRBJ1-5, with 7 bases lining up with TRBD1. CDR3 residues: CASRATTGSVIFNQPQHF. In DNA, the CDR3 is TGTGCCAGCAGAGCAACGACAGGGTCCGTTATCTTCAATCAGCCCCAGCATTTT.